The rows below give T cell receptor beta chains drawn from one sample of a study of blood T cell repertoires in COVID-19. Profiling relied on immunoSEQ multiplex PCR, and the TCRdb table lists in-frame clones only, not all of them. The table lists 180,000 or so clones, approximately 82% of them singletons. Sequenced sample: peripheral blood. These receptors all stem from a human donor with acute or convalescent COVID-19. The donor label of this sample is uncertain. Each CDR3 is given with its conserved first and last residue. The order of the fields is CDR3 length, V gene, clone size, D gene, J gene, CDR3 protein, CDR3 DNA. The D gene is left open where the match is weak. Size is stated for part of the rows, as once, few or many counts, or as a class when the clone is expanded.

14	TRBV27	few	TRBD2	TRBJ2-5	CASRLSGSRETQYF	TGTGCCAGCAGGCTAAGCGGGAGTAGGGAGACCCAGTACTTC
15	TRBV18	.	.	TRBJ1-1	CASSLLQGQNTEAFF	TGTGCCAGCTCACTCCTCCAGGGGCAGAACACTGAAGCTTTCTTT
15	TRBV27	.	.	TRBJ1-5	CASSPPGLFNQPQHF	TGTGCCAGCAGTCCTCCGGGACTGTTCAATCAGCCCCAGCATTTT
16	TRBV10-3	.	.	TRBJ1-1	CATGAQRGAEVTEAFF	TGTGCCACCGGCGCCCAGCGGGGGGCCGAGGTCACTGAAGCTTTCTTT
15	TRBV7-6	.	TRBD1	TRBJ2-7	CASSAGTGTPYEQYF	TGTGCCAGCAGCGCCGGGACAGGTACCCCCTACGAGCAGTACTTC
13	TRBV6-1	.	.	TRBJ1-1	CASSEAGGPAAFF	TGTGCCAGCAGTGAAGCTGGAGGTCCTGCGGCTTTCTTT
13	TRBV5-1	.	.	TRBJ2-5	CASSLTNQETQYF	TGCGCCAGCAGCTTGACAAACCAAGAGACCCAGTACTTC
13	TRBV11-1	.	.	TRBJ2-7	CASSLQGYYEQYF	TGTGCCAGCAGCTTACAGGGCTACTACGAGCAGTACTTC
14	TRBV6-1	few	.	TRBJ1-4	CASSDGGTNEKLFF	TGTGCCAGCAGTGACGGGGGGACTAATGAAAAACTGTTTTTT
15	TRBV13	.	.	TRBJ2-3	CASSLRLATTDTQYF	TGTGCCAGCAGCTTGCGGCTAGCAACCACAGATACGCAGTATTTT
14	TRBV5-4	few	TRBD1	TRBJ2-5	CASSLQGAQETQYF	TGTGCCAGCAGCTTGCAGGGGGCGCAGGAGACCCAGTACTTC
13	TRBV7-2	.	.	TRBJ2-7	CASRLAGADEQYF	TGTGCCAGCAGACTCGCAGGGGCGGACGAGCAGTACTTC
15	TRBV19	.	TRBD1	TRBJ2-1	CASSWGQTRRNEQFF	TGTGCCAGTAGTTGGGGACAGACCCGCCGCAATGAGCAGTTCTTC
14	TRBV28	.	TRBD1	TRBJ2-2	CASMGQINTGELFF	TGTGCCAGCATGGGACAGATAAACACCGGGGAGCTGTTTTTT